The 29 T cell receptor beta chains in this list originate from one sample, sequenced in a study of CD8 T cells in Susac syndrome (dated by TCRdb to about 2019). Receptor amplification or capture employed the immunoSEQ multiplex PCR assay. RNA was extracted with the RNeasy kit and about 0.5 to 1 ug was reverse transcribed using random hexamers. TCRdb reprocessed the public reads (quality trimming at Q25 with fastp, clone calling with MiXCR) and kept in-frame beta chains. Merged by CDR3 protein, the rows form single entries marked with the most common genes and DNA. For this sample the table gives 130,000 or so distinct CDR3 sequences, of which around 90% were detected only once. Clones ranked in the top ten supply 0.2% to 0.25% of the sample. The specimen was CD8+ T cells from PBMCs. Receptors originate from a human donor with multiple sclerosis.

The chain carries TRBV27 and TRBJ2-5; D gene ambiguous. The V gene's germline CDR1 is MNHEY and CDR2 SMNVEV (reference sequence). Trimming stripped 2 bases from V and 5 bases from J, with 15 bases between. The CDR3 covers 15 residues. CDR3 coding DNA: TGTGCCAGCAGTTTAACTGAGACGGCCCGGGAGACCCAGTACTTC. As protein: CASSLTETARETQYF.

This clonotype was seen once. The rearrangement uses TRBV5-6 and TRBJ2-1, with 8 bases lining up with TRBD2. V shed 4 bases, J shed 6 bases, and the junction held 3 bases outside the gene matches. The CDR3 covers 13 residues. Germline V gene lookup returns CDR1 SGHDT and CDR2 YYEEEE. CDR3: CASSITSGNEQFF. CDR3 DNA: TGTGCCAGCAGCATAACTAGCGGCAATGAGCAGTTCTTC.

This sequence joins TRBV5-6 and TRBJ2-7, with D unclear. Germline CDR1 SGHDT, CDR2 YYEEEE. Trimming removed 1 base from V and 4 bases from J, with 9 bases in between. The CDR3 totals 13 residues. CDR3: CASSLWLGYEQYF. CDR3 sequence (DNA): TGTGCCAGCAGCTTGTGGCTTGGGTACGAGCAGTACTTC.

This clonotype was observed a single time. The chain uses TRBV2 and TRBJ1-1; TRBD1 might be the D (5 bases). Per the germline V gene, CDR1 is SNHLY and CDR2 is FYNNEI. The CDR3 has 14 amino acids. Trimming pared 4 bases from V and 8 bases from J, leaving 17 bases between. The chain's CDR3 is CASSGLDRGEEAFF. The CDR3 DNA sequence: TGTGCCAGCAGTGGTTTGGACCGAGGGGAAGAAGCTTTCTTT.

The rearrangement uses TRBV27 and TRBJ2-7; TRBD2 matches at 13 bases. Germline V gene data show CDR1 as MNHEY and CDR2 as SMNVEV (reference sequence). The CDR3 is made up of 15 amino acids. Trimming at V came to 2 bases and at J to 4 bases, leaving 2 bases not matched to a gene. CDR3 amino acids: CASSLGLAGVYEQYF. The CDR3 bases are TGTGCCAGCAGTTTAGGACTAGCGGGAGTGTACGAGCAGTACTTC.

The rearrangement joins TRBV6-1 to TRBJ2-1, with TRBD2 matching over 12 bases. This CDR3 comprises 16 residues. Per the germline V gene, CDR1 is MNHNS and CDR2 is SASEGT. Trimming removed 6 bases from V and 1 base from J; junction bases left unmatched: 4. CDR3 nucleotides: TGTGCCAGCAGGACTAGCGGGAGTCTTTCCTACAATGAGCAGTTCTTC. Amino acids: CASRTSGSLSYNEQFF.

The chain employs TRBV5-1 and TRBJ2-7; D gene uncertain. The germline gives CDR1 SGHRS, CDR2 YFSETQ. The CDR3 sequence is 14 residues long. Trimming took 2 bases from V and 3 from J, leaving 12 bases between them. CDR3 in amino acids: CASSFLTASYEQYF. Here the CDR3 DNA reads TGCGCCAGCAGCTTTTTGACGGCCAGCTACGAGCAGTACTTC. The whole variable domain, remainder taken from reference TRBV5-1 and TRBJ2-7, is KAGVTQTPRYLIKTRGQQVTLSCSPISGHRSVSWYQQTPGQGLQFLFEYFSETQRNKGNFPGRFSGRQFSNSRSEMNVSTLELGDSALYLCASSFLTASYEQYFGPGTRLTVT.

This rearrangement joins TRBV12-3 or TRBV12-4 to TRBJ1-2, with D tentatively TRBD1 (6 bases). Trimming took off 7 bases at V and 8 bases at J, with 17 bases between the two ends. This CDR3 has 13 amino acids. In DNA, the CDR3 is TGTGCCAGCACGACGAGGGGGGGAAGCGGCTACACCTTC. Translation gives CASTTRGGSGYTF.

The chain recombines TRBV20-1 with TRBJ2-1, with D perhaps matching TRBD1 (6 bases). Trimming left V 5 bases short and J 9 bases short, with 11 bases between. Germline V gives CDR1 DFQATT, CDR2 SNEGSKA (reference sequence). The CDR3 spans 11 residues. CDR3 protein: CSASWGREQFF. The CDR3 bases are TGCAGTGCTTCGTGGGGGCGTGAGCAGTTCTTC.

The chain joins TRBV9 to TRBJ2-7; 7 bases agree with TRBD1. V trimming: 0 bases; J trimming: 0 bases; junction bases outside the gene matches: 15. CDR3 size: 19 residues. CDR1 is SGDLS and CDR2 is YYNGEE in the germline V gene. The DNA for the CDR3 is TGTGCCAGCAGCGTAGGTCCCCGACAGGGAAGTTGTCCCTCCTACGAGCAGTACTTC. Translation gives CASSVGPRQGSCPSYEQYF.

The chain employs TRBV6-2 or TRBV6-3 and TRBJ2-7, with D uncertain. Germline CDR1 and CDR2: MNHEY and SVGEGT. The CDR3 is 12 amino acids. Trimming cost V 6 bases and J 4 bases, with 10 bases left between them. The CDR3 nucleotides read TGTGCCAGCAGGAACTCGAGATACGAGCAGTACTTC. This translates into CASRNSRYEQYF.

This clonotype was seen a single time. The rearrangement uses TRBV6-2 or TRBV6-3 and TRBJ1-5; D is unresolved. The CDR3 extends over 12 amino acids. The ends were cut back, 7 bases at V and 5 bases at J, with 9 bases in the middle. Germline V lookup: CDR1 MNHEY, CDR2 SVGEGT. CDR3 bases: TGTGCCAGCAAAAACCGGGATCAGCCCCAGCATTTT. It is translated as CASKNRDQPQHF.

The chain couples TRBV20-1 to TRBJ2-1; D is unresolved. Germline assignment: CDR1 DFQATT and CDR2 SNEGSKA (reference sequence). The CDR3 contains 16 residues. Trimming shortened V by 3 bases and J by 0 bases, and 15 bases separated the two germline ends. The chain's CDR3 is CSASLFAESSYNEQFF. The CDR3 DNA reads TGCAGTGCTAGCCTCTTTGCGGAGAGCTCCTACAATGAGCAGTTCTTC.

The chain links TRBV12-3 or TRBV12-4 to TRBJ2-1, with 8 positions matching TRBD2. The CDR3 covers 14 residues. The J segment lost 6 bases and the V segment lost 7 bases, leaving 8 bases of the junction unmatched. In DNA form, the CDR3 reads TGTGCCAGCATCTCGGGACTAGTAATCAATGAGCAGTTCTTC. It is translated as CASISGLVINEQFF.

This clonotype was seen a single time. The genes are TRBV5-1 and TRBJ1-3; TRBD1 is a possible D gene (5 bases). The CDR3 length is 14 residues. Germline V CDR1 and CDR2: SGHRS, YFSETQ. V was shortened by 2 bases and J by 8 bases, with 14 bases between the two germline ends. The CDR3 sequence is CASSFTGSLDTIYF. DNA of the CDR3: TGCGCCAGCAGCTTTACAGGTTCCCTGGACACCATATATTTT.

This chain connects TRBV2 to TRBJ2-1; 9 bases align to TRBD2. This CDR3 has 14 residues. The germline gives CDR1 SNHLY, CDR2 FYNNEI. The V gene end was trimmed by 8 bases and the J gene end by 9 bases; junction bases not matched to a gene: 11. CDR3 region: CASLAGKAVGEQFF. CDR3 nucleotide sequence: TGTGCCAGCCTAGCGGGAAAGGCGGTTGGTGAGCAGTTCTTC.

The chain employs TRBV21-1 and TRBJ1-1. TRBV21-1 is a pseudogene. The CDR3 is made up of 10 amino acids. DNA for the CDR3: TGTGCCACCCAAGATAATTTGGCTTTCTTT. Its translation: CATQDNLAFF.

This chain uses TRBV28 with TRBJ2-1; D is undetermined. This CDR3 has 14 amino acids. V lost 1 base, J lost 5 bases, and 9 bases lay in between. From germline, CDR1 is MDHEN and CDR2 SYDVKM. The CDR3 is CASSLLVAHNEQFF. In DNA form, the CDR3 reads TGTGCCAGCAGTTTATTGGTGGCCCACAATGAGCAGTTCTTC.

This sequence joins TRBV7-9 and TRBJ2-2; a weak D match, TRBD2 (5 bases). The CDR3 extends over 15 amino acids. Germline-derived CDR1 and CDR2 are SEHNR and FQNEAQ (reference sequence). Trimming removed 1 base from V and 4 bases from J, with 10 bases in between. The CDR3 reads CASSLGEYSTGELFF. The CDR3 coding sequence is TGTGCCAGCAGCTTAGGGGAGTACAGCACCGGGGAGCTGTTTTTT.

The chain combines TRBV5-6 with TRBJ2-7; tentatively, D is TRBD2 (6 bases). This CDR3 is 14 amino acids long. V was pared by 4 bases and J by 4 bases, with 15 bases between. The germline V gene has CDR1 SGHDT and CDR2 YYEEEE. This chain's CDR3 is CASSRRASQYEQYF. CDR3 nucleotide sequence: TGTGCCAGCAGCCGGAGGGCTAGCCAGTACGAGCAGTACTTC.

This clonotype was counted only a few times. This chain joins TRBV6-5 and TRBJ2-5; no clear D gene. V lost 5 bases to trimming and J lost 1 base, with 5 bases between them. The CDR3 length is 12 residues. CDR1 is MNHEY, CDR2 SVGAGI, per germline. CDR3 nucleotide sequence: TGTGCCAGCAGTATACTCCAAGAGACCCAGTACTTC. Translation: CASSILQETQYF.

CDR3 nucleotide sequence: TGTGCCAGCAGACAAAAGGGGACAGGCTTGGTCTCCGACCACTCTGGGGCCAACGTCCTGACTTTC. This gives the protein CASRQKGTGLVSDHSGANVLTF. V is TRBV7-8 and J is TRBJ2-6; 8 nucleotides agree with TRBD1. Germline V CDR1 and CDR2: SGHVS, FQNEAQ. The length of the CDR3 is 22 residues. V dropped 6 bases and J dropped 0; count of bases not matched to a gene: 22.

The V and J genes are TRBV14 and TRBJ2-1; 11 bases are a match to TRBD2. The germline gives CDR1 SGHDN, CDR2 FVKESK. This CDR3 comprises 17 residues. Unmatched junction bases numbered 6, after V lost 1 base and J lost 4 bases. Written as DNA, the CDR3 is TGTGCCAGCAGCCAAGGCTGGGCTAGCGGGAGGTACAATGAGCAGTTCTTC. It codes for CASSQGWASGRYNEQFF.

The rearrangement uses TRBV28 and TRBJ2-3; the D gene is possibly TRBD1 (5 bases). Trimming pared 5 bases from V and 11 bases from J, leaving 17 bases between. Germline lookup yields CDR1 MDHEN and CDR2 SYDVKM. The CDR3 is 13 residues long. CDR3 nucleotides: TGTGCCAGCAGTCCCCGCGACAGAGCCGAGCAGTATTTT. Translation gives CASSPRDRAEQYF.

J is TRBJ2-1 and V is TRBV20-1; D gene unclear. Germline values: CDR1 DFQATT, CDR2 SNEGSKA (reference sequence). CDR3 length: 15 residues. The germline V and J ends were trimmed by 5 bases and 0 bases, with 14 bases remaining between them. This chain's CDR3 is CSAPSTPSSYNEQFF. The CDR3 DNA is TGCAGTGCTCCTTCGACTCCAAGCTCCTACAATGAGCAGTTCTTC.

The chain is built from TRBV27 and TRBJ2-3, with D possibly matching TRBD2 (5 bases). V was trimmed by 0 bases and J by 14 bases, leaving 9 bases between them. This CDR3 is 11 amino acids long. CDR1 is MNHEY, CDR2 SMNVEV, per germline (reference sequence). CDR3 coding DNA: TGTGCCAGCAGTTTATCCGGGGAGTTGTATTTT. Its protein product is CASSLSGELYF.

This chain connects TRBV6-1 to TRBJ2-1, with 8 bases identical to TRBD2. Trimming took 7 bases from V and 5 from J; bases not matched to a gene: 19. CDR1 and CDR2 from the germline V gene are MNHNS and SASEGT. This CDR3 has 18 amino acids. The chain's CDR3 is CASTYVGVGGRPHNEQFF. CDR3 in DNA: TGTGCCAGCACCTACGTGGGGGTCGGCGGGAGGCCCCACAATGAGCAGTTCTTC.

This clonotype has more than one count but fewer than ten. The J gene is TRBJ2-5, the V gene TRBV6-2 or TRBV6-3; 7 nucleotides line up with TRBD1. After removal of 3 bases from V and 1 base from J, the junction contained 2 bases not matched to a gene. CDR1 and CDR2 from the germline V gene are MNHEY and SVGEGT. CDR3 length equals 14 residues. The CDR3 region is CASSYGTAQETQYF. The DNA for the CDR3 is TGTGCCAGCAGTTATGGGACAGCCCAAGAGACCCAGTACTTC.

This rearrangement joins TRBV24-1 to TRBJ2-3; the D gene is possibly TRBD1 (6 bases). Germline CDR1 and CDR2: KGHDR and SFDVKD. V dropped 4 bases and J dropped 4 bases, with 8 bases sitting between them. The CDR3 has 13 residues. This chain's CDR3 is CATSDRQADTQYF. The CDR3 coding sequence is TGTGCCACCAGTGACCGACAGGCAGATACGCAGTATTTT.